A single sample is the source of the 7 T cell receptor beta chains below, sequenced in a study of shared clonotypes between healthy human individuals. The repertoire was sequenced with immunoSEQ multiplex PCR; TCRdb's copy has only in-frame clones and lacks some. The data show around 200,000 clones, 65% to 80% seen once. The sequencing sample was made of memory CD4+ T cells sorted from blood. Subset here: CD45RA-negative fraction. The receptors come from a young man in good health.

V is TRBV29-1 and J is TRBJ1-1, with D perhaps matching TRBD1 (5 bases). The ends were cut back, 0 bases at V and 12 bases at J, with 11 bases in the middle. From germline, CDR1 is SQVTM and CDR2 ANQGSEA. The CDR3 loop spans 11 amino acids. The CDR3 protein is CSVEDGRGSFF. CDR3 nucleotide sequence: TGCAGCGTTGAAGACGGAAGGGGATCTTTCTTT.

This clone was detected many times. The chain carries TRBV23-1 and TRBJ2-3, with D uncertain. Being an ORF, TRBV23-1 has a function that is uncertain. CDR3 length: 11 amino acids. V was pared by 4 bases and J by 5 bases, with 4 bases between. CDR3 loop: CASSLQDTQYF. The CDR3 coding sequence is TGCGCCAGCAGTCTTCAAGATACGCAGTATTTT.

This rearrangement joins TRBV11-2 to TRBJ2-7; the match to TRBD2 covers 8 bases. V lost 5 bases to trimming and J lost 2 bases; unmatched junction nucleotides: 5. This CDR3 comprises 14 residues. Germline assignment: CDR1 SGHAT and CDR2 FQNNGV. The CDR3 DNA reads TGTGCCAGCAGCCGGATAGCGGGAACCTACGAGCAGTACTTC. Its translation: CASSRIAGTYEQYF.

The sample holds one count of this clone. In DNA form, the CDR3 reads TGTGCCAGCAGTTTGCTTGGGGGATCCTACGAGCAGTACTTC. The encoded protein is CASSLLGGSYEQYF. This chain uses TRBV27 with TRBJ2-7; D may be TRBD1 or TRBD2 (5 bases each). Germline CDR1 is MNHEY and CDR2 is SMNVEV (reference sequence). The CDR3 runs 14 residues. V gave up 3 bases and J gave up 1 base, with 10 bases separating them.

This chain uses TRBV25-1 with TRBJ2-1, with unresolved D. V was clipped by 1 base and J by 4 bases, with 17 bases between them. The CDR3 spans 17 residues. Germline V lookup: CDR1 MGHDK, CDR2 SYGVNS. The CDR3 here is CASSESSGRILYNEQFF. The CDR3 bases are TGTGCCAGCAGTGAATCCTCAGGACGAATCCTATACAATGAGCAGTTCTTC.

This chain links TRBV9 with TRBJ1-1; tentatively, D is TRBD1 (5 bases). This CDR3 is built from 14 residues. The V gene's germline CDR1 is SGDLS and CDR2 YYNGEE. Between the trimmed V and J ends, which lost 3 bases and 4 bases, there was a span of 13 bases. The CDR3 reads CASSGGPNPTEAFF. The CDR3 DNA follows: TGTGCCAGCAGCGGGGGCCCCAACCCCACTGAAGCTTTCTTT. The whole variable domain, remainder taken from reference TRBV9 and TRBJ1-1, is DSGVTQTPKHLITATGQRVTLRCSPRSGDLSVYWYQQSLDQGLQFLIQYYNGEERAKGNILERFSAQQFPDLHSELNLSSLELGDSALYFCASSGGPNPTEAFFGQGTRLTVV.

Here the CDR3 DNA reads TGTGCCATCGGGAACCATTTGGGAAACACCATATATTTT. It specifies CAIGNHLGNTIYF. The J gene is TRBJ1-3, the V gene TRBV10-3, with D hard to call. CDR1 and CDR2 (germline): ENHRY, SYGVKD. The V end lost 8 bases, the J end lost 4 bases, and 12 bases lay between the germline ends. The CDR3 is 13 residues long.